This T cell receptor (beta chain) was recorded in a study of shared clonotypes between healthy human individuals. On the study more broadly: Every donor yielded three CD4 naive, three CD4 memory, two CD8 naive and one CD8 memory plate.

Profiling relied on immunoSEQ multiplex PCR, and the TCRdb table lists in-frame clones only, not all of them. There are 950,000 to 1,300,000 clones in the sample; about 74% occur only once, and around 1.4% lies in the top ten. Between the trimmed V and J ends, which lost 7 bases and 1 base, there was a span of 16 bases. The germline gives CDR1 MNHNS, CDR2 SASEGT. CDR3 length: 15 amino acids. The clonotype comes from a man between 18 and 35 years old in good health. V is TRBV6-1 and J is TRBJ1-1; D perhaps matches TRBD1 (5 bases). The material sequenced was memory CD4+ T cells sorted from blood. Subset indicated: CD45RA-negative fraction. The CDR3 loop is CASTSQPGGNTEAFF. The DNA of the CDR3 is TGTGCCAGCACATCCCAACCGGGGGGGAACACTGAAGCTTTCTTT.